Below are 7 T cell receptor beta chains sequenced from a single sample in a study of early T cells in non-severe SARS-CoV-2 infection. TCRdb used MiXCR to reprocess the 5' RACE reads, holding one entry per CDR3 protein. The table shows around 64,000 distinct CDR3 sequences, with roughly 12% occurring only once. Material: whole blood. The source of these receptors is an adult who was a healthcare worker with PCR-confirmed SARS-CoV-2 infection or an uninfected control (not recorded which).

This clonotype was observed at least ten times. This sequence joins TRBV6-6 and TRBJ2-7; TRBD1 agrees at 8 bases. Trimming cost V 2 bases and J 7 bases; bases outside gene matches: 7. The CDR3 extends over 14 amino acids. Germline V lookup: CDR1 MNHNY, CDR2 SVGAGI (reference sequence). Here the CDR3 DNA reads TGTGCCAGCAGTTACGGTCCAGGGGGCGGGGAGCAGTACTTC. Translated, it gives CASSYGPGGGEQYF.

This clonotype occurred a few times. The chain is built from TRBV14 and TRBJ2-7; D gene unclear. Trimming left V 1 base short and J 5 bases short, with 15 bases between. Germline V gives CDR1 SGHDN, CDR2 FVKESK. The CDR3 consists of 15 residues. CDR3 sequence (DNA): TGTGCCAGCAGCCAAGTACGAGTCCCCTCGGACGAGCAGTACTTC. Protein sequence: CASSQVRVPSDEQYF. Supplemented by reference TRBV14 and TRBJ2-7, the full variable domain reads EAGVTQFPSHSVIEKGQTVTLRCDPISGHDNLYWYRRVMGKEIKFLLHFVKESKQDESGMPNNRFLAERTGGTYSTLKVQPAELEDSGVYFCASSQVRVPSDEQYFGPGTRLTVT.

The chain carries TRBV4-1 and TRBJ2-1, with 9 nucleotides matching TRBD1. The CDR3 totals 16 residues. V lost 5 bases, J lost 5 bases, and 10 bases stayed unmatched. Germline loops: CDR1 MGHRA, CDR2 YSYEKL. The CDR3 is CASSSMDRGGHNEQFF. The CDR3 coding sequence is TGCGCCAGCAGCTCTATGGACAGGGGAGGCCACAATGAGCAGTTCTTC.

V is TRBV29-1 and J is TRBJ2-3, with unresolved D. V lost 4 bases and J lost 2, with 7 bases in between. This CDR3 is built from 12 residues. Germline CDR1 reads SQVTM; CDR2 reads ANQGSEA. CDR3 sequence (DNA): TGCAGCGTTGTGGGGTACACAGATACGCAGTATTTT. Amino acids: CSVVGYTDTQYF.

At least ten counts were recorded for this clonotype. The chain joins TRBV11-2 to TRBJ2-2; tentative D call: TRBD2 (6 bases). The CDR3 length is 14 residues. Trimming cost V 6 bases and J 3 bases, with 11 bases left between them. Germline V gene sequence: CDR1 SGHAT, CDR2 FQNNGV. The DNA for the CDR3 is TGTGCCAGCAGGGAGGGACTGCACACCGGGGAGCTGTTTTTT. Amino acid sequence: CASREGLHTGELFF.

The chain couples TRBV29-1 to TRBJ2-5; the D gene is possibly TRBD1 (6 bases). This CDR3 has 12 residues. The germline V and J ends were trimmed by 5 bases and 3 bases, with 10 bases remaining between them. CDR1 and CDR2 from the germline V gene are SQVTM and ANQGSEA. CDR3 residues: CSVRRTEETQYF. CDR3 nucleotides: TGCAGCGTTAGAAGGACAGAAGAGACCCAGTACTTC. The whole variable domain, remainder taken from reference TRBV29-1 and TRBJ2-5, is SAVISQKPSRDICQRGTSLTIQCQVDSQVTMMFWYRQQPGQSLTLIATANQGSEATYESGFVIDKFPISRPNLTFSTLTVSNMSPEDSSIYLCSVRRTEETQYFGPGTRLLVL.

This clonotype was seen more than once but under ten times. The chain employs TRBV6-6 and TRBJ1-1, with D unclear. The CDR3 consists of 14 residues. Germline values: CDR1 MNHNY, CDR2 SVGAGI (reference sequence). V gave up 6 bases and J gave up 2 bases, with 13 bases separating them. The CDR3 protein is CASRPRTVNTEAFF. In DNA form, the CDR3 reads TGTGCCAGCAGACCCCGGACGGTTAACACTGAAGCTTTCTTT.